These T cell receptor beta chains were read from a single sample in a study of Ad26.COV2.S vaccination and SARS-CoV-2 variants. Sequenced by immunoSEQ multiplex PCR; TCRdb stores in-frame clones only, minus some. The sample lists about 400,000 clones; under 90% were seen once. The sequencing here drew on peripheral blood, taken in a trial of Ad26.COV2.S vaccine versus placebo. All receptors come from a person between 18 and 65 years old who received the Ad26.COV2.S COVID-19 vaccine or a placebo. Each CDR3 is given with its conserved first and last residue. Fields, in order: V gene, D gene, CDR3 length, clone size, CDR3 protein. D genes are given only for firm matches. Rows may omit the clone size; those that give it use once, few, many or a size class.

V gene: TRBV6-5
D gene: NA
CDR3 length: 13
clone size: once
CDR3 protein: CASEVSRGVEQFF

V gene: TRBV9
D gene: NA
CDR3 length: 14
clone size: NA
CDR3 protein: CASGREEGEDEQYF

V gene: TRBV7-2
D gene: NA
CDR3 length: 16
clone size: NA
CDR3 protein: CASSPGGAGGSYEQYF

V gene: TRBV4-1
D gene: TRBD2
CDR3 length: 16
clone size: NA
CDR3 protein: CASSRGGGDGAYEQYF

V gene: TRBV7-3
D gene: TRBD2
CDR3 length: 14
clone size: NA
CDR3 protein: CASSFSGGPYEQYF

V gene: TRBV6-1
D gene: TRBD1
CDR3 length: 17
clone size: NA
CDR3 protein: CASSENRGSAGRYIQYF

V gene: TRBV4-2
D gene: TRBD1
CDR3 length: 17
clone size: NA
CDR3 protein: CASSQEWALGGGGELFF

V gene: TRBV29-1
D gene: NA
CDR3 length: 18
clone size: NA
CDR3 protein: CSVDLTGTIIPLQETQYF

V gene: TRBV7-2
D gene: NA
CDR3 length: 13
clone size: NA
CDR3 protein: CASSSQDLGTQYF

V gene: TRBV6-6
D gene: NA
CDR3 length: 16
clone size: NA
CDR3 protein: CASSRSRPLAKNIQYF

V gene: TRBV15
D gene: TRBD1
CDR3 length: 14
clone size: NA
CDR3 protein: CATSRDRQGDEAFF

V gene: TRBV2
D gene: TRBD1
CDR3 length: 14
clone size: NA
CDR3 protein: CASRPGQPNEKLFF

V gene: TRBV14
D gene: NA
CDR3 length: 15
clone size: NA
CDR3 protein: CASSHDHFPHNEQFF

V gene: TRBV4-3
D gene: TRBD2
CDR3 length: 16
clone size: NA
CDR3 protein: CASSQSISGKHNEQFF

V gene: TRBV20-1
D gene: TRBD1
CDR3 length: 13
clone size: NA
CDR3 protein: CSASEGAEETQYF

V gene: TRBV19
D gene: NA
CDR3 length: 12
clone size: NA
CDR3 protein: CASRGDRDEQFF

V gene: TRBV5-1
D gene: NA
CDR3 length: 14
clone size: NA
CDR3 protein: CASSLDGLGSPLHF

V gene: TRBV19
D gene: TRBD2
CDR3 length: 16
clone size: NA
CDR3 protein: CASSIGGAGGRNEQYF

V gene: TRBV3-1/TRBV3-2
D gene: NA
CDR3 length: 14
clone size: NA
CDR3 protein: CASSLRPHTGELFF

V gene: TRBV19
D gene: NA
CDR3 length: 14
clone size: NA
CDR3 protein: CASSMGWGGTEAFF

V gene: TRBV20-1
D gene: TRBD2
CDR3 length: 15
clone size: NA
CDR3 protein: CSASKLAGRSYEQYF

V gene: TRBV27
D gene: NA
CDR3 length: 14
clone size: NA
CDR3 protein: CASSLGGLYNEQFF

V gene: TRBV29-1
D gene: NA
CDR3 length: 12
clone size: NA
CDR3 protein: CSVAEPSEKLFF

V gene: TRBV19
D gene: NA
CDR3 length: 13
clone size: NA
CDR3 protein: CASSPKMNTEAFF

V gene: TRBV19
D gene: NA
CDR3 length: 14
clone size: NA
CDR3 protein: CASSMDTSSYEQYF

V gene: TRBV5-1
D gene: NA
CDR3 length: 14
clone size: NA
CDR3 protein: CASSDNYSGNTIYF

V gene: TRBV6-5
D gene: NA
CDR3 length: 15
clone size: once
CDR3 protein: CASSYSGVVLVEQYF

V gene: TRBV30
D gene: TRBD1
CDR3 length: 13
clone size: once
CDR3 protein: CAWRPTGQETQYF

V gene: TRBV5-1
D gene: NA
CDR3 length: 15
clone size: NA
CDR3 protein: CASSPRVGVNTEAFF

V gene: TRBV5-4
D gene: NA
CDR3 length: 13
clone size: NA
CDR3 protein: CASSPGWGSPLHF

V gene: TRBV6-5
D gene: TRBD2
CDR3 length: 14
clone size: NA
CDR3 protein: CASSSPGLADTQYF

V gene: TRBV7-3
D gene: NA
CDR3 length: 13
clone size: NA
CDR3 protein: CASSPGRTDTQYF

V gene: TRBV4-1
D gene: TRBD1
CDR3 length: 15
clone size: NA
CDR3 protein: CASSQPGQGSSEQYF

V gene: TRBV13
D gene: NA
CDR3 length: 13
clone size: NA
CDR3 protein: CASSSGTTYEQYF

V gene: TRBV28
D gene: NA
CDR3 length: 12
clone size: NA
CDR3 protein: CASSPDRYGYTF

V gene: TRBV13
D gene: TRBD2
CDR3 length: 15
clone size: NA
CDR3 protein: CASQRTSGSIVEQFF

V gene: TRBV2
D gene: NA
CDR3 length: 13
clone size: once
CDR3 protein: CASSEAKGDGYTF

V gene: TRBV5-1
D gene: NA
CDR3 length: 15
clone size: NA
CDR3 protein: CASSLAGEVAYEQYF

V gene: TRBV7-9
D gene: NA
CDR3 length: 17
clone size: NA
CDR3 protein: CASSTRDSPGGYNEQFF

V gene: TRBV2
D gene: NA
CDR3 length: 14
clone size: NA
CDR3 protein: CASSEAIGGETQYF

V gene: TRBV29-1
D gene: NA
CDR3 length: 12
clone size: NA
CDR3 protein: CSVEDAGGGYTF

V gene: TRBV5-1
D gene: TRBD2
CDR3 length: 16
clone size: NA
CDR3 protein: CASCLAGGGAGETQYF

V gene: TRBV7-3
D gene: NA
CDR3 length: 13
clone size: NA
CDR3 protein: CASSYGDLREQYF

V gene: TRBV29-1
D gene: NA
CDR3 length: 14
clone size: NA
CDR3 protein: CSVPDTISGNTIYF

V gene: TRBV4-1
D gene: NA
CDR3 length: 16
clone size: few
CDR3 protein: CASSQVGRGWKNGYTF

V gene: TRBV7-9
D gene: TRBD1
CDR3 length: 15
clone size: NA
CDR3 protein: CASSLGDRRNTEAFF

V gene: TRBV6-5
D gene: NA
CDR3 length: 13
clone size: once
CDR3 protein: CATATYSNQPQHF

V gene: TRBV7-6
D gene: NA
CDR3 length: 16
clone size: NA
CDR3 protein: CASSLTLPGGTDTQYF

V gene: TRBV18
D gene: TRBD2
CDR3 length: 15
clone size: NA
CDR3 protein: CASSPTSGSVNEQYF

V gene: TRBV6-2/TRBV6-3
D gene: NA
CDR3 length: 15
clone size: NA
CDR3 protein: CASSPPGRANYGYTF